A single sample gave rise to the 9 T cell receptor beta chains below, sequenced in a study of blood T cell repertoires in COVID-19. This table comes from immunoSEQ multiplex PCR, and its TCRdb copy is limited to in-frame clones, with some not included. The sample holds approximately 70,000 clones, more than 60% seen once. The sample was peripheral blood. The receptors derive from a woman between 50 and 59 years old with acute or convalescent COVID-19.

This clone has a single count. The V gene is TRBV19, the J gene TRBJ2-7; possibly TRBD1 for D (6 bases). The germline CDR1 and CDR2 sequences are LNHDA and SQIVND (reference sequence). This CDR3 spans 13 amino acids. V was shortened by 6 bases and J by 1 base, with 10 bases between the two germline ends. The CDR3 nucleotides read TGTGCCAGTAGGGACAGTGGATCCTACGAGCAGTACTTC. This encodes CASRDSGSYEQYF.

This chain links TRBV19 with TRBJ2-3, with D uncertain. V gave up 5 bases and J gave up 9 bases, with 12 bases separating them. This CDR3 is built from 12 residues. Germline V CDR1 and CDR2: LNHDA, SQIVND (reference sequence). In nucleotides, the CDR3 is TGTGCCAGTAGTGTCTCCCGCGGCACGCAGTATTTT. This codes for CASSVSRGTQYF.

J is TRBJ2-7 and V is TRBV6-5, with 12 bases matching TRBD2. CDR1 is MNHEY, CDR2 SVGAGI, per germline. This CDR3 has 14 residues. The ends lost 5 bases at V and 4 bases at J; junction bases unmatched: 3. CDR3 sequence: CASSITSGGYEQYF. The CDR3 DNA reads as TGTGCCAGCAGTATAACTAGCGGGGGGTACGAGCAGTACTTC.

J is TRBJ1-6 and V is TRBV9; 8 nucleotides align to TRBD1. The CDR3 totals 14 residues. Germline CDR1 is SGDLS and CDR2 is YYNGEE. V dropped 10 bases and J dropped 6; count of bases not matched to a gene: 9. DNA for the CDR3: TGTGCCTCCGGGGCAGGGGGCGTTAATTCACCCCTCCACTTT. This translates into CASGAGGVNSPLHF.

Sample share makes this clone medium-sized. This chain uses TRBV4-1 with TRBJ2-5, with 7 bases identical to TRBD2. This CDR3 contains 15 residues. From germline, CDR1 is MGHRA and CDR2 YSYEKL. After removal of 2 bases from V and 0 bases from J, the junction contained 3 bases not matched to a gene. CDR3 region: CASSQLAGDQETQYF. CDR3 DNA: TGCGCCAGCAGCCAACTGGCGGGAGACCAAGAGACCCAGTACTTC.

The gene calls are TRBV5-8 and TRBJ1-4; D may be TRBD1 (6 bases). Germline V CDR1 and CDR2: SGHTS, YDEGEE. V dropped 0 bases and J dropped 4 bases, with 10 bases sitting between them. CDR3 length: 15 amino acids. CDR3 region: CASSLAGTFNEKLFF. The CDR3, as DNA: TGTGCCAGCAGCTTGGCTGGGACATTTAATGAAAAACTGTTTTTT.

This chain joins TRBV18 and TRBJ2-5, with D maybe TRBD2 (5 bases). V lost 1 base, J lost 5 bases, and 17 bases lay in between. From germline, CDR1 is KGHSH and CDR2 LQKENI. The CDR3 extends over 16 amino acids. The CDR3 DNA is TGTGCCAGCTCACCACTTTGTTTCTCGTCGGGGGAGACCCAGTACTTC. Translated, it gives CASSPLCFSSGETQYF.

This clone turned up a few times. The chain recombines TRBV5-1 with TRBJ2-2, with TRBD2 as a possible D gene (5 bases). In germline, CDR1 is SGHRS, CDR2 YFSETQ. The CDR3 extends over 13 amino acids. V was pared by 3 bases and J by 6 bases, with 9 bases between. The DNA of the CDR3 is TGCGCCAGCAGCTCGGAGGCTGCCGGGGAGCTGTTTTTT. Translated: CASSSEAAGELFF.

The V and J genes are TRBV4-2 and TRBJ1-5; D gene ambiguous. The V gene's germline CDR1 is LGHNA and CDR2 YNFKEQ. The CDR3 spans 13 residues. The ends were cut back, 0 bases at V and 6 bases at J, with 6 bases in the middle. The CDR3 DNA reads TGTGCCAGCAGCCAAGATTTCGGTCAGCCCCAGCATTTT. Amino acid sequence: CASSQDFGQPQHF.